This T cell receptor beta chain was sequenced for a study of T-cell memory formation after mild COVID-19. Turning to the study itself: TCR clusters showed largely donor specificity.

TCRdb itself ran the 5' RACE reads through MiXCR, one entry per CDR3 protein. The sample has 400,000 or so distinct CDR3 sequences, 15% to 25% seen once. This clonotype was observed a handful of times. The target antigen is unknown. Study-wide findings and caveats: Day 15 to 85 contractors were CD4/CD8 balanced; later expanders leaned CD4+. Cross-reactive memory seemingly joined, as some responding clones were found in pre-infection memory. The authors left the SARS-CoV-2 specificity of second-wave clones peaking on day 37 unconfirmed.

Sequencing was carried out using PBMCs or a T cell subset sorted from them (not recorded which). This clonotype was sampled from an adult woman who had mild COVID-19 (a few samples of this study predate the infection). Cell type and time point are not known.

Here the CDR3 DNA reads TGTGCCACCAGTGATCCAACTCCTAGCGGGAGGGACAATGAGCAGTTCTTC. This sequence encodes CATSDPTPSGRDNEQFF. The chain joins TRBV24-1 to TRBJ2-1; 12 bases match TRBD2. Germline CDR1 is KGHDR and CDR2 is SFDVKD. The trim removed 3 bases at V and 5 bases at J, leaving 7 bases unmatched. The CDR3 is made up of 17 amino acids.